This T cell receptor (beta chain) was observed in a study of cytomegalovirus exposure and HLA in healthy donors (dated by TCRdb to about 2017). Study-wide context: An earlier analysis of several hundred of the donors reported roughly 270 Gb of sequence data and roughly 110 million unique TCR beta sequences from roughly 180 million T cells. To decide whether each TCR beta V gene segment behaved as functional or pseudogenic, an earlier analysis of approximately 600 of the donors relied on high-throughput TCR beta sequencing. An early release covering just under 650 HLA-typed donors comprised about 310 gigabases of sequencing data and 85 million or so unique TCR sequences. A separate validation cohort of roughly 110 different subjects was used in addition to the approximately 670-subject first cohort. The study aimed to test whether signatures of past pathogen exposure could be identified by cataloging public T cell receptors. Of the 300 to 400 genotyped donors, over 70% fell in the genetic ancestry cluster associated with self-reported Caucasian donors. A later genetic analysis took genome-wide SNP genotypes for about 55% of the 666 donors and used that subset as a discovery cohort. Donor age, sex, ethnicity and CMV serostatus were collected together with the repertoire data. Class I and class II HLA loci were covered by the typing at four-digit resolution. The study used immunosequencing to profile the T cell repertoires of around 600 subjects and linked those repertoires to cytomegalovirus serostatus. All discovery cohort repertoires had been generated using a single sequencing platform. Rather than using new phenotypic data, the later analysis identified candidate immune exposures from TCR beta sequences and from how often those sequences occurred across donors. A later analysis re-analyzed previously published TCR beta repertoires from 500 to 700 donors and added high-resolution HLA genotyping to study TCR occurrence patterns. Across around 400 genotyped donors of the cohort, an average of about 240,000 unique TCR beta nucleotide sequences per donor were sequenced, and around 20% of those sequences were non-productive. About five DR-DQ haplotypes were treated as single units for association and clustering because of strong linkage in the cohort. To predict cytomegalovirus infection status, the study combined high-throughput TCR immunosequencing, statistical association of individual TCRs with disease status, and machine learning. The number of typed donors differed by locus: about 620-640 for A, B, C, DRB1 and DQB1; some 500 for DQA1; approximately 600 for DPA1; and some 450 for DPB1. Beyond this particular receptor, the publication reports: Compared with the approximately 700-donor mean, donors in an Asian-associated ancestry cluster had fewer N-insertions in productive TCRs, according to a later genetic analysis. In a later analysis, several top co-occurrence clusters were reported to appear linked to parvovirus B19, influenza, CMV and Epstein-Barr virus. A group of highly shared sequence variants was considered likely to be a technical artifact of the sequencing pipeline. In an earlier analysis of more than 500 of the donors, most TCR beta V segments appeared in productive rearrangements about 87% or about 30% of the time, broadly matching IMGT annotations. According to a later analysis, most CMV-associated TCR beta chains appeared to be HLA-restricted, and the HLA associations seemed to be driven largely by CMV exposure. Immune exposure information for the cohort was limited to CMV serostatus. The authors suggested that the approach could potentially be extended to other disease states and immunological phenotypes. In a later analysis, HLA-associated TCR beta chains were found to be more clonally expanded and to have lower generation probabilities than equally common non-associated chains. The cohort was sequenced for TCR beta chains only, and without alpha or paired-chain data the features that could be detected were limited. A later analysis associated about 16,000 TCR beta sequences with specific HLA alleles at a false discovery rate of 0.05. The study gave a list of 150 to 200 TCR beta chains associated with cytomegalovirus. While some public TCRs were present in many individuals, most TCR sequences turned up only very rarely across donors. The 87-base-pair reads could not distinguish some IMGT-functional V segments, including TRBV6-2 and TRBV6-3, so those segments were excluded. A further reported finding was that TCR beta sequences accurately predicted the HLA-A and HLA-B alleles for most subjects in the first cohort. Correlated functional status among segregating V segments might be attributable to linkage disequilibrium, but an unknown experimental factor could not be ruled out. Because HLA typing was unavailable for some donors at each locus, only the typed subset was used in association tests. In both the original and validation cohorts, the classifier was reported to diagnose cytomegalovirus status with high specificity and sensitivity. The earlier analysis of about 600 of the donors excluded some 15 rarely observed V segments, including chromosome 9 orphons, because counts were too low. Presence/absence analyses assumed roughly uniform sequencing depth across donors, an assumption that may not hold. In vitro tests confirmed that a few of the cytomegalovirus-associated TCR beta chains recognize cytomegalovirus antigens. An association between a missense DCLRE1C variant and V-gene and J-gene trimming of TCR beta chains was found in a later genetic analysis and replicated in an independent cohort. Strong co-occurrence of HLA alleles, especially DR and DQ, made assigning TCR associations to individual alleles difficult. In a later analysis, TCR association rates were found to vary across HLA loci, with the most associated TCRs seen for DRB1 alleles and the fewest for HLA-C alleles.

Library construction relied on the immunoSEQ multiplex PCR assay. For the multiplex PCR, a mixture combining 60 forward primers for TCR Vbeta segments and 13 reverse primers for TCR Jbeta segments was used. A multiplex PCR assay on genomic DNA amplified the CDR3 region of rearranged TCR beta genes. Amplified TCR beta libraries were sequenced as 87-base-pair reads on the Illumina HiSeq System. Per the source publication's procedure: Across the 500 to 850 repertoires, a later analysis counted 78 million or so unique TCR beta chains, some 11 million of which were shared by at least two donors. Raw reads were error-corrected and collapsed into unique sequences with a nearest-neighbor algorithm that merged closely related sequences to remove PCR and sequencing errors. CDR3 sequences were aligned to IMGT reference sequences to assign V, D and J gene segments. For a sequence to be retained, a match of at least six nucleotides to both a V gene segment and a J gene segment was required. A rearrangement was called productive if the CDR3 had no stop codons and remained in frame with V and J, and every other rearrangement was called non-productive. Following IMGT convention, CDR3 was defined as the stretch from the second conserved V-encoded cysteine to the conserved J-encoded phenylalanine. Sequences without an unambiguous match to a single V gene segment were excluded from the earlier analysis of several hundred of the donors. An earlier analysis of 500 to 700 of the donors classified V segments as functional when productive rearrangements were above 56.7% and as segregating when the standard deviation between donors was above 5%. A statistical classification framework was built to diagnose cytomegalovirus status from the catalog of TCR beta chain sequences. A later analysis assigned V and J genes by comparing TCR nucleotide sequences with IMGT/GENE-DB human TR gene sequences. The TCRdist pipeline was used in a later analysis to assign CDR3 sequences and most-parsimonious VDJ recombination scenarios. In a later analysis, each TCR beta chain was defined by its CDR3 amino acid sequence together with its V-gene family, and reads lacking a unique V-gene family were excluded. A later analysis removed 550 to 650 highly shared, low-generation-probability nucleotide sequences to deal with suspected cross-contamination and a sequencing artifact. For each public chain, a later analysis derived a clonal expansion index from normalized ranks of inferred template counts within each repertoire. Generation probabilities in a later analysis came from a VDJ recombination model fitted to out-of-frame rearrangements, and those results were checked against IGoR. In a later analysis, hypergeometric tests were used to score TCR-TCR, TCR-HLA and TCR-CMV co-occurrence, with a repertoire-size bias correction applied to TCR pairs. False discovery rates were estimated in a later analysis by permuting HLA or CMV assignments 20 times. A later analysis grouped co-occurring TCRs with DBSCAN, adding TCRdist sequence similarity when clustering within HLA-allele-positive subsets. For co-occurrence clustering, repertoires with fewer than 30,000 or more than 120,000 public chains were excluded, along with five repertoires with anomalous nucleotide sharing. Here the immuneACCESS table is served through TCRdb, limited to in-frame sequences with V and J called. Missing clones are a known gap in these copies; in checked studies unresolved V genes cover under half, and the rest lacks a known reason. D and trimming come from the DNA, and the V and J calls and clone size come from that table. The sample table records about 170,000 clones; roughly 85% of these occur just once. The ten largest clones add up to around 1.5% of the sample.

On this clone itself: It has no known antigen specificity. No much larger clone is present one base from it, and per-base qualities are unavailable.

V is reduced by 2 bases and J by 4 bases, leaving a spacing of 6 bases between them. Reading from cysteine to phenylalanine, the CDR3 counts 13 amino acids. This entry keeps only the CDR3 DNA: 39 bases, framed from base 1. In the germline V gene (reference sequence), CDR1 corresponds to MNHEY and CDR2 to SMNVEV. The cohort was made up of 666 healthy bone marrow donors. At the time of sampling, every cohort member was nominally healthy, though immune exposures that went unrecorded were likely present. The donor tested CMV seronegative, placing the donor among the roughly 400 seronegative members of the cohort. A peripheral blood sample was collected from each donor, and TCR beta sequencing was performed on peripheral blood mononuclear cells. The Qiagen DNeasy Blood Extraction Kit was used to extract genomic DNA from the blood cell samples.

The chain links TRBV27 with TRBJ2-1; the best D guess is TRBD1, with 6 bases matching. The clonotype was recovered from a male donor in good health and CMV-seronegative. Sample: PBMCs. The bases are TGTGCCAGCAGTTTAACAGGGTACAATGAGCAGTTCTTC. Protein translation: CASSLTGYNEQFF.